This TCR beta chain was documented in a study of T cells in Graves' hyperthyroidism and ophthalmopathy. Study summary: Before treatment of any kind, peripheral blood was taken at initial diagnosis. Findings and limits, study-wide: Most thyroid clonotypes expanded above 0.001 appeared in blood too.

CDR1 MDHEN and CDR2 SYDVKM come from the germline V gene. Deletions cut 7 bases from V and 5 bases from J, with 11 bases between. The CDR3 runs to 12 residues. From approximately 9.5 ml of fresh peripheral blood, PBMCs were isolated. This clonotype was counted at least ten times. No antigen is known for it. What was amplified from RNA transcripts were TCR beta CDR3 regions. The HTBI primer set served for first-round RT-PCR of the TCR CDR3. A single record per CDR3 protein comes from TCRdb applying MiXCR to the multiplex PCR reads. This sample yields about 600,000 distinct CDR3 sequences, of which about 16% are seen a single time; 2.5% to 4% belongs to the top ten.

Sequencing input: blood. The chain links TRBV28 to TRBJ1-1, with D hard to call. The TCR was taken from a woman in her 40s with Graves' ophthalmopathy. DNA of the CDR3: TGTGCCAGCACTGATAGCGGAACTGAAGCTTTCTTT. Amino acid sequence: CASTDSGTEAFF. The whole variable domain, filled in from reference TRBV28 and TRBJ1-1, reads DVKVTQSSRYLVKRTGEKVFLECVQDMDHENMFWYRQDPGLGLRLIYFSYDVKMKEKGDIPEGYSVSREKKERFSLILESASTNQTSMYLCASTDSGTEAFFGQGTRLTVV.